Below are 14 T cell receptor beta chains sequenced from a single sample in a study of blood T cell repertoires in COVID-19. Generated by immunoSEQ multiplex PCR, the TCRdb table keeps only in-frame clones and is missing some. The table shows around 110,000 clones, with 75% to 95% occurring only once. Sequenced: peripheral blood. The receptor source for this set is a human donor with active COVID-19. The donor label of this sample is uncertain.

The chain links TRBV6-5 to TRBJ2-1; 10 bases match TRBD1. The junction had 8 bases not matched to a gene; V was cut back by 8 bases and J by 4 bases. Germline CDR1 reads MNHEY; CDR2 reads SVGAGI. The CDR3 is made up of 15 amino acids. For the CDR3, the DNA is TGTGCCAGCTCTTCTCGGGACAGGGGTTACAATGAGCAGTTCTTC. This translates into CASSSRDRGYNEQFF.

CDR3 nucleotides: TGTGCCAGCAGCTTGGGCTGGGTGGCAGGCTCCTATGGCTACACCTTC. This gives the protein CASSLGWVAGSYGYTF. The chain carries TRBV5-6 and TRBJ1-2; D not certain. This CDR3 is built from 16 residues. V lost 0 bases, J lost 4 bases, and 16 bases lay in between. Per germline, CDR1 SGHDT and CDR2 YYEEEE.

V usage is TRBV5-1 and J usage is TRBJ2-7; 13 nucleotides line up with TRBD2. Germline CDR1 is SGHRS and CDR2 is YFSETQ. V lost 2 bases to trimming and J lost 3 bases; unmatched junction nucleotides: 5. The CDR3 has 16 amino acids. The CDR3 here is CASSFTSGGAYYEQYF. CDR3 nucleotide sequence: TGCGCCAGCAGCTTCACTAGCGGGGGGGCATACTACGAGCAGTACTTC.

The CDR3 nucleotides are TGTGCCAGCAGCGCCACAGGGGAAGGGAACATTCAGTACTTC. The encoded protein is CASSATGEGNIQYF. This sequence joins TRBV9 and TRBJ2-4; TRBD1 matches at 7 bases. Germline CDR1 is SGDLS and CDR2 is YYNGEE. Trimming at V came to 3 bases and at J to 7 bases, leaving 7 bases not matched to a gene. The CDR3 consists of 14 residues.

The chain is built from TRBV7-2 and TRBJ2-5; D is perhaps TRBD1 (5 bases). With 1 base removed from V and 4 bases from J, the gap between germline ends came to 10 bases. CDR3 size: 14 residues. Germline lookup yields CDR1 SGHTA and CDR2 FQGNSA. The CDR3 region is CASSLGRAPETQYF. The CDR3 DNA reads as TGTGCCAGCAGCTTAGGCAGGGCCCCAGAGACCCAGTACTTC.

The chain employs TRBV5-1 and TRBJ2-1; D unresolved. CDR1 and CDR2 (germline): SGHRS, YFSETQ. The CDR3 spans 15 residues. The germline V and J ends were trimmed by 0 bases and 1 base, with 8 bases remaining between them. The CDR3 bases are TGCGCCAGCAGCTTGGTGGGCGATTCCTACAATGAGCAGTTCTTC. It codes for CASSLVGDSYNEQFF.

The rearrangement uses TRBV25-1 and TRBJ1-6; D not certain. The V end was cut by 7 bases, the J end by 4 bases, with 14 bases between. The CDR3 spans 15 residues. Germline V gene sequence: CDR1 MGHDK, CDR2 SYGVNS. The CDR3 is CASTEKDLYNSPLHF. The CDR3 coding sequence is TGTGCCAGCACGGAGAAGGATCTATATAATTCACCCCTCCACTTT. Full variable domain (missing parts from reference TRBV25-1 and TRBJ1-6): EADIYQTPRYLVIGTGKKITLECSQTMGHDKMYWYQQDPGMELHLIHYSYGVNSTEKGDLSSESTVSRIRTEHFPLTLESARPSHTSQYLCASTEKDLYNSPLHFGNGTRLTVT.

The rearrangement joins TRBV28 to TRBJ1-2; D is ambiguous. V was shortened by 4 bases and J by 5 bases, with 17 bases between the two germline ends. CDR3 length: 15 amino acids. Germline CDR1 reads MDHEN; CDR2 reads SYDVKM. The CDR3 bases are TGTGCCAGCAGTTCTAGGACTCGCCCGCAATATGGCTACACCTTC. It yields the protein CASSSRTRPQYGYTF.

V and J are TRBV5-4 and TRBJ1-1; no clear D gene. This CDR3 spans 15 amino acids. Germline V gene lookup returns CDR1 SGHNT and CDR2 YYREEE (reference sequence). Trimming stripped 4 bases from V and 0 bases from J, with 13 bases between. CDR3 sequence: CASSQPGSLNTEAFF. For the CDR3, the DNA is TGTGCCAGCAGCCAACCGGGATCCTTGAACACTGAAGCTTTCTTT.

V is TRBV6-2 or TRBV6-3 and J is TRBJ2-7; D is unresolved. Trimming left V 0 bases short and J 4 bases short, with 13 bases between. This CDR3 comprises 15 residues. The germline V gene has CDR1 MNHEY and CDR2 SVGEGT. In nucleotides, the CDR3 is TGTGCCAGCAGTTACTCGTCGAGTCTGCTTTACGAGCAGTACTTC. Its translation is CASSYSSSLLYEQYF.

This clone was recorded only once. CDR3 coding DNA: TGTGCCAGCACCGGGACAGAGAACACCGGGGAGCTGTTTTTT. It encodes CASTGTENTGELFF. V gene TRBV2 combines with J gene TRBJ2-2; 7 bases align to TRBD1. With V trimmed by 7 bases and J by 1 base, 3 bases remained unmatched. Germline V gene data show CDR1 as SNHLY and CDR2 as FYNNEI. The CDR3 contains 14 residues.

V gene TRBV7-7 combines with J gene TRBJ2-1; TRBD2 agrees at 9 bases. The CDR3 is 19 residues long. Germline lookup yields CDR1 SSHAT and CDR2 FNYEAQ (reference sequence). The ends lost 5 bases at V and 0 bases at J; junction bases unmatched: 14. The CDR3 sequence is CASSLTYSGGRSSYNEQFF. For the CDR3, the DNA is TGTGCCAGCAGCCTAACCTATAGCGGGGGCCGGAGCTCCTACAATGAGCAGTTCTTC.

The chain uses TRBV6-6 and TRBJ2-3, with no clear D. The germline V and J ends were trimmed by 4 bases and 3 bases, with 8 bases remaining between them. Germline CDR1 MNHNY, CDR2 SVGAGI (reference sequence). There are 13 residues in the CDR3. In nucleotides, the CDR3 is TGTGCCAGCAGTTTGAGTGGTACAGATACGCAGTATTTT. It encodes CASSLSGTDTQYF.

The V gene is TRBV10-1, the J gene TRBJ1-1; TRBD1 matches at 9 bases. CDR3 size: 15 residues. CDR1 and CDR2 from the germline V gene are WNHNN and SYGVQD (reference sequence). Trimming cost V 6 bases and J 4 bases; bases outside gene matches: 9. This CDR3 is CASSPQGAPSTEAFF. Here the CDR3 DNA reads TGCGCCAGCAGCCCACAGGGGGCCCCGAGCACTGAAGCTTTCTTT.